This TCR beta chain was identified during a study of shared clonotypes between healthy human individuals (dated by TCRdb to the early 2020s). Context from the whole study: A few men and two women, aged 18 to 49 years, made up the cohort. The study deeply sequenced blood TCR repertoires of five healthy adults to estimate repertoire size and the extent of clonotype sharing between individuals. Per donor, leukapheresis produced somewhere between about 0.94 and 9 billion PBMCs. For each donor, CD4 naive and CD4 memory were each run on three plates, CD8 naive on two plates, and CD8 memory on one plate. Different laboratories and diverse techniques were used to prepare libraries and sequence TCR repertoires, to increase sequencing depth and limit assay-specific biases. Summary of the overall study and its limitations: Sampling was limited to blood, and TCR repertoires in tissue likely differ from TCR repertoires in blood. Compared with non-shared clonotypes, the clonotypes found in all four sorted-subset donors had higher generation probabilities. Even with the large sequencing depth, rarefaction of the sorted-subset datasets indicated that sequencing was incomplete. Estimated clonotype richness was generally larger for naive than for memory subsets. Pairwise subsampling indicated that sequencing depth was expected to affect the degree of clonotype sharing among donors. Sharing across a few donors was observed for about 5% of naive CD4, under 4% of naive CD8, about 2.5% of memory CD4, and roughly 0.4% of memory CD8 clonotypes. The small number of donors limited the genetic and exposure-history diversity represented.

On this clone itself: Its cognate antigen has yet to be identified. Base qualities were left out, and no much larger clone turns up one base away.

The donors were healthy, HIV-negative adults with no recently reported acute infections or vaccinations. Only Caucasian adults living in Nashville, Tennessee, USA were represented among the donors. CD4+ T cells were enriched by magnetic negative selection, after which naive cells were positively selected on CD45RA and the negative fraction was taken as the memory subset. Blood was obtained by leukapheresis, after which PBMCs were separated by Ficoll-Histopaque density gradient centrifugation and cryopreserved in liquid nitrogen vapor phase. Analytical flow cytometry was used to check the purity and quantity of each magnetically sorted T cell population. Genomic DNA was isolated from every sorted fraction and measured by UV absorbance on a Nanodrop 2000c. Using the deep immunoSEQ assay, multiplex PCR amplified TCR CDR3 regions from genomic DNA. Genomic DNA extracted from each cell subset was distributed evenly over all wells of several immunoSEQ 96-well plates, and each plate served as one replicate. For sorted subsets, each replicate PCR was loaded with around 220 ng genomic DNA, equivalent to about 33,000 T cell genomes. Purified libraries were measured with a Qubit 3.0 fluorometer, size-checked on a Bioanalyzer 2100, and measured again with the KAPA Library Quantification kit. Every immunoSEQ 96-well plate was sequenced on a dedicated single-read 150-cycle Illumina NextSeq 550 flow cell. Per the source publication's procedure: Because only junctional sequences without quality scores were contained in the immunoSEQ output, filtering matching that applied to full-length reads could not be performed. To assign V/J genes and CDR3, sequences were annotated against IMGT germline references using PyIR, a Python wrapper for IgBLAST v1.9. Reads were filtered out if the reads had weak V/J assignments (E-value above 1e-6), no CDR3, stop codons, out-of-frame junctions, or ambiguous translated residues. V3J clonotypes were defined as sequences sharing the same inferred V gene, J gene, and CDR3 amino acid sequence. The percentage overlap between two repertoires was calculated by dividing the number of shared unique clonotypes by the size of the smaller repertoire. Three approaches were used to assess repertoire richness: RTK rarefaction, the Chao1 estimator, and Recon v2.1 estimates of unobserved clonotypes. Generation probabilities were computed with OLGA for all TCRbeta clonotypes obtained by the gDNA method from a handful of donors. TCRdb provides this immuneACCESS table in a form limited to in-frame rearrangements. Some clones are lacking; in checked studies, under half of them reflect an unresolved V gene, and why the rest are absent is not known. V and J calls and clone size are given by that table; D and trimming were obtained from the DNA. Across this sample there are around 990,000 clones, with 70% to 80% seen only once. The ten largest account for 0.85% to 1% of the sample.

The germline V gene (reference sequence) provides CDR1 LNHDA and CDR2 SQIVND. Inclusive of the bounding cysteine and phenylalanine, the CDR3 is 20 residues long. Solely the CDR3 DNA is kept, with 60 bases framed from the first base. V and J are trimmed by 6 bases and 4 bases, and the gene matches miss 18 bases of the junction. The specimen was memory CD4+ T cells from PBMCs. What this sample's cell subset or site label stands for: CD45RA-negative fraction. The rearranged chain carries TRBV19 and TRBJ2-3, and 14 junctional nucleotides match TRBD2. The sequence derives from a man younger than 30 in good health. Some clones in this sample may be carry-over from other donors' samples. The DNA sequence is given as TGTGCCAGTAGAAGGGGGACTAGCGGGAGTTTTACCCTTAGCCCAGATACGCAGTATTTT. Translated, this gives CASRRGTSGSFTLSPDTQYF.